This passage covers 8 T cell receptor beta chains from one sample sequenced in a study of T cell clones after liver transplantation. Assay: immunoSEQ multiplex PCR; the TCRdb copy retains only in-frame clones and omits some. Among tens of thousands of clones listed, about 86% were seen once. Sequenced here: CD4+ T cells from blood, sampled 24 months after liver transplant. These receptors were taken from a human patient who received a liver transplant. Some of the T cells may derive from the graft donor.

The CDR3 DNA reads as TGTGCCAGCAGTTTTCCGACGGGGGGCGCGGACACCGGGGAGCTGTTTTTT. Translated, it gives CASSFPTGGADTGELFF. This chain joins TRBV27 and TRBJ2-2; D is perhaps TRBD2 (7 bases). The CDR3 sequence is 17 residues long. Germline assignment: CDR1 MNHEY and CDR2 SMNVEV (reference sequence). Trimming cost V 3 bases and J 3 bases, with 17 bases left between them.

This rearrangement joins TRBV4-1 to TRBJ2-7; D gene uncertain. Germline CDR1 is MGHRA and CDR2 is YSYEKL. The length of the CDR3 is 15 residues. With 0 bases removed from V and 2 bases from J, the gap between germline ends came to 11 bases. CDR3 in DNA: TGCGCCAGCAGCCAAGAGGCGGCCCTAACCTACGAGCAGTACTTC. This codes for CASSQEAALTYEQYF.

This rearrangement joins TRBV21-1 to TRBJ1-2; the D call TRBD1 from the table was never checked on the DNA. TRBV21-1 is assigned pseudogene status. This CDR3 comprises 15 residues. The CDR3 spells CASSKAKGAGYGYTF. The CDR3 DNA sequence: TGTGCCAGCAGCAAAGCAAAGGGGGCTGGTTATGGCTACACCTTC.

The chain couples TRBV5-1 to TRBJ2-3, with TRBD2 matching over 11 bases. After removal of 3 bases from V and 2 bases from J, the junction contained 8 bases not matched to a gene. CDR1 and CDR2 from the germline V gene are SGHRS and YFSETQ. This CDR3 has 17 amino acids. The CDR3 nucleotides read TGCGCCAGCAGCTCGGGACTAGCGGAAAGATTCACAGATACGCAGTATTTT. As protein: CASSSGLAERFTDTQYF.

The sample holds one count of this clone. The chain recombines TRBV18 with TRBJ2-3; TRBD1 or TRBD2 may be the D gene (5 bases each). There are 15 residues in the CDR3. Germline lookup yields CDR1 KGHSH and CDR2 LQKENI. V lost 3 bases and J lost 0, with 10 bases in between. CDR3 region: CASSPIGDSTDTQYF. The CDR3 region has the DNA TGTGCCAGCTCACCGATCGGGGACAGCACAGATACGCAGTATTTT.

CDR3 loop: CASSASGSTDTQYF. The CDR3 nucleotides read TGTGCCAGTAGTGCTAGCGGAAGCACAGATACGCAGTATTTT. The V and J genes are TRBV19 and TRBJ2-3, with TRBD2 identical over 7 bases. The CDR3 covers 14 residues. V was pared by 5 bases and J by 0 bases, with 2 bases of the junction left unmatched. Germline V CDR1 and CDR2: LNHDA, SQIVND (reference sequence).

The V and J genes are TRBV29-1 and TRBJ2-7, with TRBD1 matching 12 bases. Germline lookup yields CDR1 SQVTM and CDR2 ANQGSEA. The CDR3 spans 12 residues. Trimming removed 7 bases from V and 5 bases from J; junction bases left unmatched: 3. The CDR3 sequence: CSAGQGANEQYF. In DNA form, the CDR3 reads TGCAGCGCGGGACAGGGGGCGAACGAGCAGTACTTC.

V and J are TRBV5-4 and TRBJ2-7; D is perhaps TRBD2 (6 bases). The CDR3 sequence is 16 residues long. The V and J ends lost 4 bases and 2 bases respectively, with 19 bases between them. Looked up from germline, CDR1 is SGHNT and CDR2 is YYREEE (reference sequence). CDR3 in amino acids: CASSHHRAGGTYEQYF. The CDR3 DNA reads TGTGCCAGCAGCCACCACCGGGCCGGAGGGACCTACGAGCAGTACTTC.